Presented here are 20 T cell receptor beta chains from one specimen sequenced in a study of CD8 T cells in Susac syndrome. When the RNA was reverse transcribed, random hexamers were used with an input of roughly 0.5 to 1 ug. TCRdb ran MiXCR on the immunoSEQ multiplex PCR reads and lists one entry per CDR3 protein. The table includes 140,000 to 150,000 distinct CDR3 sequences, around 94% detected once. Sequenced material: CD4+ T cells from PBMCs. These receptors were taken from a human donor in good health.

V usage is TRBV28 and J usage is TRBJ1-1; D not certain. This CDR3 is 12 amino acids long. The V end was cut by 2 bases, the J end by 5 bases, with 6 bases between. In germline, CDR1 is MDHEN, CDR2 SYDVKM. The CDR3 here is CASSLGDTEAFF. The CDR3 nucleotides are TGTGCCAGCAGTTTAGGGGATACTGAAGCTTTCTTT.

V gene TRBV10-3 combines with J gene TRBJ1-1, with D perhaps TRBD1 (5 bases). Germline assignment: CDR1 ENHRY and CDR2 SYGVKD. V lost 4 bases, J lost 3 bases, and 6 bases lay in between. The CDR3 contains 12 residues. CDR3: CAISVGDTEAFF. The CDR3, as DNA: TGTGCCATCAGTGTGGGGGACACTGAAGCTTTCTTT.

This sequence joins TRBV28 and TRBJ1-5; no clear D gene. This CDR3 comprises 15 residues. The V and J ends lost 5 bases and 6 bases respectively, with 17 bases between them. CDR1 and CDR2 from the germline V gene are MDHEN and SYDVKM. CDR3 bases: TGTGCCAGCAGTCCCTCTCTGGGAACGGGTCAGCCCCAGCATTTT. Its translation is CASSPSLGTGQPQHF.

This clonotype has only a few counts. The CDR3 region has the DNA TGCGCCAGCAGCTTGGACGGCGCGAGCACAGATACGCAGTATTTT. Its translation is CASSLDGASTDTQYF. This sequence joins TRBV5-1 and TRBJ2-3; D is unclear. The germline V gene has CDR1 SGHRS and CDR2 YFSETQ. V dropped 0 bases and J dropped 0 bases, with 8 bases sitting between them. CDR3 size: 15 residues.

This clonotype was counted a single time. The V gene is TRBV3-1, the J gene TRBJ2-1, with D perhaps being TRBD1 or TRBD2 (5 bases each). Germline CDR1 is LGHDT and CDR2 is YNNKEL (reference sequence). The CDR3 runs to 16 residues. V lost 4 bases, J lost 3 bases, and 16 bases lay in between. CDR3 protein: CASSLGPPGGYNEQFF. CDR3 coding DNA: TGTGCCAGCAGCCTGGGACCCCCTGGGGGCTACAATGAGCAGTTCTTC.

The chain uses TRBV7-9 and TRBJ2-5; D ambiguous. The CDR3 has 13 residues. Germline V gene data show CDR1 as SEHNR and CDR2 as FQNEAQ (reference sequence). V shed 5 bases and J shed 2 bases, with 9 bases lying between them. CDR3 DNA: TGTGCCAGCAGCGTATTCTCTCAAGAGACCCAGTACTTC. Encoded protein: CASSVFSQETQYF. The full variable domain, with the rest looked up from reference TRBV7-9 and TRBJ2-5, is DTGVSQNPRHKITKRGQNVTFRCDPISEHNRLYWYRQTLGQGPEFLTYFQNEAQLEKSRLLSDRFSAERPKGSFSTLEIQRTEQGDSAMYLCASSVFSQETQYFGPGTRLLVL.

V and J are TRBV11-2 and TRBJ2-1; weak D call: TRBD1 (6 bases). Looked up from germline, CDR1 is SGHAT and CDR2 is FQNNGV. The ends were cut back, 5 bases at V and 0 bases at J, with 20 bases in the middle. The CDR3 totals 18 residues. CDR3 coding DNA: TGTGCCAGCAGCCTATTCCGGTTGAGGGGGATCTCCTACAATGAGCAGTTCTTC. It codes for CASSLFRLRGISYNEQFF.

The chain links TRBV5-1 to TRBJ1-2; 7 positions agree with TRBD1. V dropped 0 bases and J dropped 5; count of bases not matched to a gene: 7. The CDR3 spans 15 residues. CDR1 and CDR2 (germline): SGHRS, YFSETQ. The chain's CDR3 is CASSLATGPTYGYTF. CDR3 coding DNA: TGCGCCAGCAGCTTGGCGACAGGGCCAACGTATGGCTACACCTTC.

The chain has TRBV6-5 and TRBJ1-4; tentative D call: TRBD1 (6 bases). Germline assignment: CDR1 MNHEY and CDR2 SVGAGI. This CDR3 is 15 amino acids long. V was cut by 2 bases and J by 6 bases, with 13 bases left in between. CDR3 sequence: CASSYDPGGDEKLFF. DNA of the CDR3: TGTGCCAGCAGTTACGATCCGGGGGGCGATGAAAAACTGTTTTTT.

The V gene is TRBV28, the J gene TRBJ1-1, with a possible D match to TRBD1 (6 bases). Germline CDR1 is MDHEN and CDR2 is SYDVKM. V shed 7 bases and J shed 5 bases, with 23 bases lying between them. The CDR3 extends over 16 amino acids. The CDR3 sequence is CASTPLGGGGRTEAFF. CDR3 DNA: TGTGCCAGCACCCCTTTGGGGGGCGGGGGGCGGACTGAAGCTTTCTTT.

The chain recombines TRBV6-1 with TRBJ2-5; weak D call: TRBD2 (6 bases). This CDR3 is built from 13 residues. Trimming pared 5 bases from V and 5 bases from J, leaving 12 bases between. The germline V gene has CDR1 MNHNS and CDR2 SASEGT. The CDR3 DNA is TGTGCCAGCAGTCCATCGGGGGTTGAGACCCAGTACTTC. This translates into CASSPSGVETQYF.

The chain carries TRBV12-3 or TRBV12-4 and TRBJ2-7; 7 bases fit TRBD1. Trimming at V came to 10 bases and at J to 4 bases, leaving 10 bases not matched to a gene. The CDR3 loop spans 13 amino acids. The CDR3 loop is CATKDRAKYEQYF. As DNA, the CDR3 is TGTGCCACCAAAGACAGGGCAAAATACGAGCAGTACTTC.

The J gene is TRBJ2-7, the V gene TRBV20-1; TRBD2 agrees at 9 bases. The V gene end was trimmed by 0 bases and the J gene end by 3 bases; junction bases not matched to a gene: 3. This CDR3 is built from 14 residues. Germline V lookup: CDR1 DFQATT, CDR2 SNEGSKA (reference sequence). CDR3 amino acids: CSARDPSGNYEQYF. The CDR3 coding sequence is TGCAGTGCTAGAGATCCTAGCGGGAACTACGAGCAGTACTTC.

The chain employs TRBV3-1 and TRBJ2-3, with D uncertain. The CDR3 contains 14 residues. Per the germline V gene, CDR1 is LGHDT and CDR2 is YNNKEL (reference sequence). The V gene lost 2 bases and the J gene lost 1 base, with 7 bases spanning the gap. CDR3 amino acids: CASSQQTGTDTQYF. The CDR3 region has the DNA TGTGCCAGCAGCCAACAAACTGGCACAGATACGCAGTATTTT.

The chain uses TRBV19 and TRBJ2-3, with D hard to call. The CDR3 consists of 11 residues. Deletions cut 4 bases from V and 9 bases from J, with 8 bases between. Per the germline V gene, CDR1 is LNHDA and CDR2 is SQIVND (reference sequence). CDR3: CASSKGLTQYF. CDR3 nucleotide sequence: TGTGCCAGTAGTAAAGGGTTGACGCAGTATTTT.

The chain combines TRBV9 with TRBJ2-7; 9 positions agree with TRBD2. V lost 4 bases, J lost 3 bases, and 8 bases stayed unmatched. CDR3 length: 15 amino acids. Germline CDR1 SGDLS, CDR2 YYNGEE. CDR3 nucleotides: TGTGCCAGCAGCCCAAGCGGTAGCGGGAGCTACGAGCAGTACTTC. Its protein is CASSPSGSGSYEQYF.

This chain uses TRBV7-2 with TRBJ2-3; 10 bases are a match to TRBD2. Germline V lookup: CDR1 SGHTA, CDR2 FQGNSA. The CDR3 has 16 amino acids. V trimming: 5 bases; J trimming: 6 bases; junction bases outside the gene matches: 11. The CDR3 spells CASSPPAGGPGDTQYF. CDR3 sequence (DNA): TGTGCCAGCAGCCCGCCAGCGGGAGGGCCCGGGGATACGCAGTATTTT. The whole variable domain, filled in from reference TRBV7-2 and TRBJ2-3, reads GAGVSQSPSNKVTEKGKDVELRCDPISGHTALYWYRQSLGQGLEFLIYFQGNSAPDKSGLPSDRFSAERTGGSVSTLTIQRTQQEDSAVYLCASSPPAGGPGDTQYFGPGTRLTVL.

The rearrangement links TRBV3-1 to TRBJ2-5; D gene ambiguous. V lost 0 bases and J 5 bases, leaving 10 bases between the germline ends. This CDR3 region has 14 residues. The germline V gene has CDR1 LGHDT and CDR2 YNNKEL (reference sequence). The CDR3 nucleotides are TGTGCCAGCAGCCAAGATTGGAGTAGGGAGACCCAGTACTTC. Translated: CASSQDWSRETQYF.

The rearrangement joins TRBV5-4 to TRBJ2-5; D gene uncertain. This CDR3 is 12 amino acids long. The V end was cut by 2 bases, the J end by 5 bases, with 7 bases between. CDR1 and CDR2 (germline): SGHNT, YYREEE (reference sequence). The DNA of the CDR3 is TGTGCCAGCAGCTTCCTTCGGGAGACCCAGTACTTC. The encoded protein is CASSFLRETQYF.

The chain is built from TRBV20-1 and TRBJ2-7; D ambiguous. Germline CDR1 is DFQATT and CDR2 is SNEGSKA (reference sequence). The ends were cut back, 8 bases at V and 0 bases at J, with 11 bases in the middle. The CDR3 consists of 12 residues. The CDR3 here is CSSELTSYEQYF. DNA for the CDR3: TGCAGTTCGGAGCTGACCTCCTACGAGCAGTACTTC.